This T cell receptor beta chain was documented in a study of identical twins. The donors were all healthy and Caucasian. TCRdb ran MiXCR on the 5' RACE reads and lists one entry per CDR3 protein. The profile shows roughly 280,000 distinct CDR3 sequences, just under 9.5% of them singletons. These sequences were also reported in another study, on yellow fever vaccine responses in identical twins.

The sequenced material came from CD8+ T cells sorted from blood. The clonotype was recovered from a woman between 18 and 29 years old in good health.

The CDR3 DNA sequence: TGTGCCAGCATTACGCCGTCAGGGCCTTTAGGGGGCTACACCTTC. It encodes CASITPSGPLGGYTF. The chain carries TRBV28 and TRBJ1-2; D possibly corresponds to TRBD1 (5 bases). This CDR3 is 15 amino acids long. Germline V lookup: CDR1 MDHEN, CDR2 SYDVKM. Trimming pared 7 bases from V and 8 bases from J, leaving 23 bases between.